This T cell receptor beta chain derives from a study of beta chain features in type 1 diabetes. Since all of the isolated RNA was reverse transcribed, expressed TCRB transcripts were what got sequenced. Produced via immunoSEQ multiplex PCR; TCRdb's table is partial and in-frame only. Of some 640,000 clones detected, 11% to 15% appear once; the ten largest clones hold less than 0.04%. The germline V gene encodes CDR1 MNHEY and CDR2 SVGAGI. V lost 2 bases, J lost 11 bases, and 10 bases lay in between. This CDR3 is 12 amino acids long. Study-wide results and limits: Type 1 diabetes patients showed a moderate but significant shortening of TCRB CDR3s in all four CD4+ subsets.

This clone showed up just a few times. What it binds is not known. The sequence was collected from a man between 18 and 29 years old with type 1 diabetes. Sequenced material: naive CD4+ T cells from blood. The chain employs TRBV6-5 and TRBJ2-1; a weak D match, TRBD1 (5 bases). Written as DNA, the CDR3 is TGTGCCAGCAGTTACCCCCAGGGTCAGCAGTTCTTC. Translation gives CASSYPQGQQFF.